The 28 T cell receptor beta chains presented below share a single source sample, sequenced in a study of blood T cells in healthy people across ages. Through a sample-barcoded 5' primer and a J-beta primer mix, a second PCR was run for about 7 to 12 cycles. TCRdb used MiXCR to reprocess the 5' RACE reads, holding one entry per CDR3 protein. The sample records 600,000 to 1,000,000 distinct CDR3 sequences, around a quarter being singletons. The same sample was also used in a study of T cells of mothers and their children.

Sequencing was carried out using blood. Every receptor here comes from a boy aged 5-17 years in good health.

This clonotype is a singleton in its sample. At one end the junction does not follow the germline gene, possibly because of a read error. This sequence joins TRBV5-1 and TRBJ2-5, with TRBD1 matching 7 bases. CDR3 length: 15 residues. Germline CDR1 and CDR2: SGHRS and YFSETQ. CDR3 DNA: TGCGCCAGCGGTTTCGAACCAGGGGGAAGAGAGACCCAGCACTTC. This translates into CASGFEPGGRETQHF.

This clonotype was observed a few times. The rearrangement joins TRBV4-2 to TRBJ2-2; D possibly uses TRBD1 or TRBD2 (5 bases each). Trimming took 0 bases from V and 2 from J, leaving 22 bases between them. This CDR3 region has 20 residues. Germline assignment: CDR1 LGHNA and CDR2 YNFKEQ. CDR3: CASSQEAGISYGGNTGELFF. The CDR3 coding sequence is TGTGCCAGCAGCCAAGAGGCCGGGATTTCGTATGGGGGTAACACCGGGGAGCTGTTTTTT.

This clonotype came up many times. This chain uses TRBV12-3 or TRBV12-4 with TRBJ1-1; D unclear. The CDR3 extends over 14 amino acids. Trimming took 1 base from V and 0 from J, leaving 6 bases between them. The CDR3 DNA reads as TGTGCCAGCAGTTTAGGGGCCATGAACACTGAAGCTTTCTTT. Translating it yields CASSLGAMNTEAFF.

V gene TRBV9 combines with J gene TRBJ2-1, with 12 bases lining up with TRBD2. The CDR3 has 15 amino acids. Losses at the gene ends were 3 bases for V and 8 bases for J; bases not matched to a gene: 6. The V gene's germline CDR1 is SGDLS and CDR2 YYNGEE. The DNA for the CDR3 is TGTGCCAGCAGCGAACCTAGCGGGGGGGCCCATGAGCAGTTCTTC. Its translation is CASSEPSGGAHEQFF.

The rearrangement links TRBV5-1 to TRBJ2-5; 8 bases fit TRBD1. Trimming at V came to 9 bases and at J to 7 bases, leaving 14 bases not matched to a gene. Germline V CDR1 and CDR2: SGHRS, YFSETQ. The CDR3 extends over 14 amino acids. In DNA, the CDR3 is TGCGCCAACTCAAAGACAGGGGCCCCGGGGACCCAGTACTTC. Translating it yields CANSKTGAPGTQYF.

V usage is TRBV15 and J usage is TRBJ2-2, with D unresolved. The CDR3 runs 17 residues. Trimming pared 0 bases from V and 1 base from J, leaving 12 bases between. CDR1 is LNHNV, CDR2 YYDKDF, per germline (reference sequence). As DNA, the CDR3 is TGTGCCACCAGCAGAGATGTGGACCTCCTGAACACCGGGGAGCTGTTTTTT. Translation: CATSRDVDLLNTGELFF.

The V gene is TRBV12-3 or TRBV12-4, the J gene TRBJ1-2; tentatively, D is TRBD1 (5 bases). Trimming took off 7 bases at V and 0 bases at J, with 12 bases between the two ends. This CDR3 contains 14 residues. The CDR3 sequence: CASTSRVSNYGYTF. CDR3 DNA: TGTGCCAGCACCAGCAGGGTATCTAACTATGGCTACACCTTC.

This chain joins TRBV19 and TRBJ2-1; TRBD2 might be the D (5 bases). This CDR3 is built from 14 residues. The germline CDR1 and CDR2 sequences are LNHDA and SQIVND (reference sequence). Trimming left V 5 bases short and J 3 bases short, with 11 bases between. The CDR3 loop is CASSPASFYNEQFF. In nucleotides, the CDR3 is TGTGCCAGTAGTCCCGCTAGCTTCTACAATGAGCAGTTCTTC. Filled out from reference TRBV19 and TRBJ2-1, the complete variable domain reads DGGITQSPKYLFRKEGQNVTLSCEQNLNHDAMYWYRQDPGQGLRLIYYSQIVNDFQKGDIAEGYSVSREKKESFPLTVTSAQKNPTAFYLCASSPASFYNEQFFGPGTRLTVL.

CDR3 coding DNA: TGTGCCAGCAGCCTCCTGGGTACCAATCAGCCCCAGCATTTT. Protein: CASSLLGTNQPQHF. This chain joins TRBV27 and TRBJ1-5; no clear D. This CDR3 comprises 14 residues. Germline assignment: CDR1 MNHEY and CDR2 SMNVEV (reference sequence). V gave up 6 bases and J gave up 3 bases, with 12 bases separating them.

A remark on this clonotype: At one end, the junction sequence differs from germline, possibly due to a read error. The J gene is TRBJ2-2, the V gene TRBV7-7; D call uncertain. The CDR3 length is 15 residues. Germline CDR1 reads SSHAT; CDR2 reads FNYEAQ (reference sequence). The CDR3 coding sequence is TGTGCTAGCAGCCCCACCCCACAGAACACCGGGGAGCTGTTTTTT. It translates to CASSPTPQNTGELFF.

This chain links TRBV12-3 or TRBV12-4 with TRBJ2-7; TRBD2 agrees at 10 bases. V was pared by 6 bases and J by 5 bases, with 7 bases of the junction left unmatched. The length of the CDR3 is 14 residues. CDR3 sequence reads: CASSLSGGPDEQYF. The CDR3, as DNA: TGTGCCAGCAGCCTTAGCGGGGGGCCCGACGAGCAGTACTTC.

The rearrangement links TRBV4-1 to TRBJ1-2; 8 bases are a match to TRBD1. In germline, CDR1 is MGHRA, CDR2 YSYEKL. CDR3 length equals 20 residues. Germline trimming cut 0 bases from V and 3 bases from J; bases unmatched to any gene: 18. The CDR3 here is CASSQDQSGQGALGYYGYTF. In nucleotides, the CDR3 is TGCGCCAGCAGCCAAGATCAGTCAGGACAGGGAGCTCTAGGGTACTATGGCTACACCTTC.

The rearrangement links TRBV7-2 to TRBJ2-3; D possibly matches TRBD1 or TRBD2 (5 bases each). There are 16 residues in the CDR3. Trimming stripped 1 base from V and 1 base from J, with 12 bases between. Germline CDR1 reads SGHTA; CDR2 reads FQGNSA. The DNA for the CDR3 is TGTGCCAGCAGCTTAGTCGTGGGACCCCGCACAGATACGCAGTATTTT. Its translation: CASSLVVGPRTDTQYF.

The chain recombines TRBV27 with TRBJ2-3, with D possibly being TRBD2 (6 bases). Germline assignment: CDR1 MNHEY and CDR2 SMNVEV (reference sequence). V was cut by 8 bases and J by 0 bases, with 9 bases left in between. The CDR3 extends over 13 amino acids. The CDR3 DNA follows: TGTGCCAGCTGGGACTTGAGCACAGATACGCAGTATTTT. Translation gives CASWDLSTDTQYF.

This rearrangement joins TRBV28 to TRBJ1-6, with a tentative D call TRBD1 (5 bases). The CDR3 is 14 residues long. V shed 8 bases and J shed 0 bases, with 8 bases lying between them. Germline loops: CDR1 MDHEN, CDR2 SYDVKM. This chain's CDR3 is CASYDSSYNSPLHF. In DNA form, the CDR3 reads TGTGCCAGCTACGACAGCTCCTATAATTCACCCCTCCACTTT.

This clonotype has just a few counts. The chain links TRBV20-1 to TRBJ2-2; no reliable D call. The length of the CDR3 is 12 residues. Trimming took 6 bases from V and 3 from J, leaving 8 bases between them. The germline V gene has CDR1 DFQATT and CDR2 SNEGSKA (reference sequence). The CDR3 region is CSALEDTGELFF. CDR3 nucleotides: TGCAGTGCCCTCGAGGACACCGGGGAGCTGTTTTTT.

This clonotype was seen a few times. Germline and junction disagree at one end, which may indicate a read error. V is TRBV6-1 and J is TRBJ2-5, with 9 positions matching TRBD1. The CDR3 has 15 amino acids. From germline, CDR1 is MNHNS and CDR2 SASEGT. The CDR3: CASSDGQGRVETQYF. CDR3 DNA: TGCGCCAGCAGTGATGGACAGGGGAGGGTAGAGACCCAGTACTTC.

This clonotype was detected only a few times. The V and J genes are TRBV10-3 and TRBJ2-7, with a tentative D call TRBD1 (6 bases). Trimming removed 6 bases at V and 0 bases at J, with 12 bases between. Germline V gene lookup returns CDR1 ENHRY and CDR2 SYGVKD. The CDR3 totals 14 residues. The DNA of the CDR3 is TGTGCCATCAGACAGGGCCAAAGCTCCTACGAGCAGTACTTC. Its translation is CAIRQGQSSYEQYF.

This clonotype was recorded many times. The junction departs from germline at one end; a sequencing error may be responsible. The J gene is TRBJ2-2, the V gene TRBV6-5; TRBD1 agrees at 8 bases. Germline V gene data show CDR1 as MNHEY and CDR2 as SVGAGI. The CDR3 contains 14 residues. CDR3 bases: TGTGCCAGCAGTTGGGACAGGAACACTGGGGAGCTGTTTTTT. It codes for CASSWDRNTGELFF.

The count of this clonotype is one. The CDR3 loop reads CSASAGVSYEQYF. CDR3 DNA: TGCAGTGCTAGTGCAGGGGTCTCCTACGAGCAGTACTTC. The chain couples TRBV20-1 to TRBJ2-7; TRBD1 is a possible D gene (6 bases). Trimming cost V 3 bases and J 0 bases, with 9 bases left between them. The CDR3 length is 13 residues. Looked up from germline, CDR1 is DFQATT and CDR2 is SNEGSKA (reference sequence).

The J gene is TRBJ2-5, the V gene TRBV28, with D possibly matching TRBD1 (6 bases). The V gene lost 1 base and the J gene lost 2 bases, with 17 bases spanning the gap. This CDR3 is built from 17 residues. CDR1 is MDHEN, CDR2 SYDVKM, per germline. The CDR3 DNA reads as TGTGCCAGCAGTTTATCTAGCCACAGGGACCGACAAGAGACCCAGTACTTC. Translating gives CASSLSSHRDRQETQYF.

The chain couples TRBV9 to TRBJ2-4; 14 bases are a match to TRBD2. The junction had 9 bases not matched to a gene; V was cut back by 4 bases and J by 15 bases. Per germline, CDR1 SGDLS and CDR2 YYNGEE. This CDR3 region has 14 residues. This CDR3 reads CASSPGTSGGQVYF. The CDR3 region has the DNA TGTGCCAGCAGCCCAGGGACTAGCGGGGGTCAGGTGTACTTC.

The chain has TRBV6-6 and TRBJ2-7; TRBD1 might be the D (6 bases). V was shortened by 2 bases and J by 3 bases, with 8 bases between the two germline ends. CDR1 is MNHNY and CDR2 is SVGAGI in the germline V gene (reference sequence). This CDR3 is 13 amino acids long. This CDR3 is CASSYRTDYEQYF. The CDR3 region has the DNA TGTGCCAGCAGTTACCGGACAGACTACGAGCAGTACTTC.

The CDR3 loop reads CASSLAEGLVIQYF. For the CDR3, the DNA is TGTGCCAGCAGTTTAGCAGAGGGTTTGGTTATTCAGTACTTC. V gene TRBV12-3 or TRBV12-4 combines with J gene TRBJ2-4, with a weak D call TRBD2 (5 bases). CDR3 size: 14 residues. Trimming left V 0 bases short and J 10 bases short, with 13 bases between.

The chain employs TRBV29-1 and TRBJ2-5, with 7 bases lining up with TRBD2. CDR3 length equals 17 residues. Germline assignment: CDR1 SQVTM and CDR2 ANQGSEA. V shed 0 bases, J shed 5 bases, and the junction held 15 bases outside the gene matches. CDR3 sequence: CSVEDRSALRGSETQYF. The CDR3 nucleotides read TGCAGCGTTGAAGATCGGAGCGCTCTCCGCGGGAGTGAGACCCAGTACTTC. Using reference TRBV29-1 and TRBJ2-5 for the parts outside the CDR3, the full variable domain is SAVISQKPSRDICQRGTSLTIQCQVDSQVTMMFWYRQQPGQSLTLIATANQGSEATYESGFVIDKFPISRPNLTFSTLTVSNMSPEDSSIYLCSVEDRSALRGSETQYFGPGTRLLVL.

This clonotype has only one observation. The junction shows a germline mismatch at one end, possibly a read error. CDR3 region: CASSAIGDQYF. The CDR3 nucleotides read TGTGCCAGCTCAGCCATTGGGGACCAGTATTTC. V and J are TRBV18 and TRBJ2-5, with D possibly being TRBD1 or TRBD2 (5 bases each). Germline CDR1 is KGHSH and CDR2 is LQKENI. This CDR3 has 11 amino acids.

This chain connects TRBV11-2 to TRBJ2-3, with TRBD2 matching 8 bases. Trimming removed 2 bases from V and 5 bases from J; junction bases left unmatched: 9. The CDR3 extends over 16 amino acids. Germline CDR1 reads SGHAT; CDR2 reads FQNNGV. CDR3: CASSLRITSGEDTQYF. For the CDR3, the DNA is TGTGCCAGCAGCTTACGTATTACTAGCGGAGAAGATACGCAGTATTTT.

The gene calls are TRBV28 and TRBJ2-2; TRBD2 aligns across 13 bases. After removal of 3 bases from V and 2 bases from J, the junction contained 9 bases not matched to a gene. Germline assignment: CDR1 MDHEN and CDR2 SYDVKM. The CDR3 length is 19 residues. The CDR3: CASSFPGLAGAFNTGELFF. In DNA, the CDR3 is TGTGCCAGCAGTTTCCCCGGACTAGCGGGAGCGTTTAACACCGGGGAGCTGTTTTTT.